This passage covers 25 T cell receptor beta chains from one sample sequenced in a study of OX40 agonist ivuxolimab in advanced cancers. Sequencing was performed with immunoSEQ multiplex PCR; in TCRdb, only in-frame clones are kept and a portion is missing. The sample has about 79,000 clones, about four fifths seen once. The source material was CD4+ or CD8+ T cells sorted from blood, sampled in a trial of the OX40 agonist ivuxolimab. Receptors were obtained from an adult with an advanced solid tumor such as melanoma, head and neck, liver or kidney cancer.

The chain joins TRBV7-9 to TRBJ2-3; D is possibly TRBD2 (7 bases). CDR3 length equals 15 residues. Looked up from germline, CDR1 is SEHNR and CDR2 is FQNEAQ (reference sequence). Between the trimmed V and J ends, which lost 8 bases and 4 bases, there was a span of 19 bases. CDR3 in amino acids: CASSPGGRLSDTQYF. The CDR3 DNA sequence: TGTGCCAGCTCCCCGGGGGGCCGATTGTCAGATACGCAGTATTTT.

The V gene is TRBV7-2, the J gene TRBJ1-3; no reliable D call. The length of the CDR3 is 19 residues. Trimming removed 5 bases at V and 3 bases at J, with 26 bases between. Germline V lookup: CDR1 SGHTA, CDR2 FQGNSA. CDR3 bases: TGTGCCAGCAGCCGATCCCCCTACCGAGGAGGGTTGGGTGGAAACACCATATATTTT. Encoded protein: CASSRSPYRGGLGGNTIYF.

The rearrangement joins TRBV5-4 to TRBJ2-3; D may be TRBD2 (6 bases). CDR3 size: 15 residues. Germline V gene sequence: CDR1 SGHNT, CDR2 YYREEE (reference sequence). V lost 9 bases and J lost 2, with 19 bases in between. CDR3 sequence: CATRNRGIFTDTQYF. CDR3 nucleotides: TGTGCCACCCGAAACCGGGGGATTTTCACAGATACGCAGTATTTT.

The V call is TRBV6-5, the J call TRBJ2-1; 12 nucleotides line up with TRBD2. The V gene's germline CDR1 is MNHEY and CDR2 SVGAGI. The junction had 6 bases not matched to a gene; V was cut back by 4 bases and J by 5 bases. This CDR3 comprises 16 residues. The CDR3 sequence: CASSSLLAGGDNEQFF. DNA of the CDR3: TGTGCCAGCAGTTCCCTTCTAGCGGGGGGGGACAATGAGCAGTTCTTC.

The chain combines TRBV2 with TRBJ2-5; no firm D call. CDR3 length: 13 amino acids. Germline CDR1 reads SNHLY; CDR2 reads FYNNEI. V lost 1 base and J 3 bases, leaving 6 bases between the germline ends. CDR3 DNA sequence: TGTGCCAGCAGTGAAGATAGAGAAGAGACCCAGTACTTC. Its protein is CASSEDREETQYF.

The chain employs TRBV7-8 and TRBJ1-4; 12 nucleotides match TRBD1. V trimming: 3 bases; J trimming: 14 bases; junction bases outside the gene matches: 10. CDR1 and CDR2 (germline): SGHVS, FQNEAQ. The CDR3 has 15 amino acids. Here the CDR3 DNA reads TGTGCCAGCAGCTTGCCGGGACAGGGGGCCCGATCGCTGTTTTTT. Protein: CASSLPGQGARSLFF.

The chain recombines TRBV4-3 with TRBJ1-2, with unresolved D. This CDR3 spans 13 amino acids. Germline values: CDR1 LGHNA, CDR2 YSLEER. V was cut by 4 bases and J by 3 bases, with 9 bases left in between. DNA for the CDR3: TGCGCCAGCAGCCGCGGATGGGACTATGGCTACACCTTC. Translation gives CASSRGWDYGYTF.

The V gene is TRBV10-3, the J gene TRBJ2-1, with D tentatively TRBD1 (6 bases). This CDR3 is built from 12 residues. The V gene's germline CDR1 is ENHRY and CDR2 SYGVKD. V lost 6 bases and J lost 8, with 11 bases in between. CDR3 coding DNA: TGTGCCATCAGCTCCAGGGGCGATGAGCAGTTCTTC. The encoded protein is CAISSRGDEQFF.

This clone was seen just once. CDR3 nucleotide sequence: TGCGCCAGCAGCCAATCCCCTAGCGGCACAGATACGCAGTATTTT. Residues: CASSQSPSGTDTQYF. The V call is TRBV4-3, the J call TRBJ2-3; possibly TRBD2 for D (6 bases). V lost 2 bases and J 1 base, leaving 10 bases between the germline ends. Germline V gives CDR1 LGHNA, CDR2 YSLEER. The CDR3 runs 15 residues.

This clone has a count of ten or more. The chain joins TRBV10-3 to TRBJ2-2; a weak D match, TRBD2 (5 bases). V lost 6 bases and J lost 0, with 8 bases in between. Germline-derived CDR1 and CDR2 are ENHRY and SYGVKD. CDR3 length: 14 amino acids. The CDR3 DNA is TGTGCCATCAGGGGAGCTTCGAACACCGGGGAGCTGTTTTTT. Its protein product is CAIRGASNTGELFF.

This clone was detected only a few times. The gene calls are TRBV6-9 and TRBJ2-7; no reliable D call. Between the trimmed V and J ends, which lost 4 bases and 5 bases, there was a span of 15 bases. Germline V lookup: CDR1 MNHGY, CDR2 SVAAGI. The CDR3 spans 14 residues. This chain's CDR3 is CASSSAPKWDEQYF. The DNA for the CDR3 is TGTGCCAGCAGTTCAGCACCCAAGTGGGACGAGCAGTACTTC.

The gene calls are TRBV6-1 and TRBJ2-3; the D gene is possibly TRBD2 (6 bases). Germline lookup yields CDR1 MNHNS and CDR2 SASEGT. Trimming removed 3 bases at V and 3 bases at J, with 10 bases between. The CDR3 is made up of 14 amino acids. CDR3 DNA sequence: TGTGCCAGCAGTGAGGGGGGTCTGACAGATACGCAGTATTTT. Amino acid sequence: CASSEGGLTDTQYF.

This chain joins TRBV29-1 and TRBJ2-5, with TRBD1 matching 9 bases. V was clipped by 6 bases and J by 13 bases; unmatched bases: 9. Germline CDR1 and CDR2: SQVTM and ANQGSEA. The CDR3 consists of 11 residues. CDR3 in amino acids: CSVLSRDRAYF. CDR3 DNA: TGCAGCGTACTTAGCCGGGACAGGGCGTACTTC.

This clone was detected ten times or more. J is TRBJ2-1 and V is TRBV2; 10 bases match TRBD2. There are 18 residues in the CDR3. Germline values: CDR1 SNHLY, CDR2 FYNNEI. V shed 6 bases and J 5 bases; nucleotides not matched to a gene: 16. CDR3 sequence: CASRETKRTSGLDNEQFF. Written as DNA, the CDR3 is TGTGCCAGCAGGGAGACTAAAAGGACTAGCGGACTTGACAATGAGCAGTTCTTC.

The chain joins TRBV19 to TRBJ2-3; D is perhaps TRBD2 (6 bases). V was pared by 10 bases and J by 4 bases, with 12 bases between. The CDR3 has 12 residues. Germline values: CDR1 LNHDA, CDR2 SQIVND (reference sequence). Here the CDR3 reads CAIRGRPDTQYF. CDR3 nucleotide sequence: TGTGCCATCCGAGGGAGGCCAGATACGCAGTATTTT. Looking up the rest from reference TRBV19 and TRBJ2-3 gives the full variable domain: DGGITQSPKYLFRKEGQNVTLSCEQNLNHDAMYWYRQDPGQGLRLIYYSQIVNDFQKGDIAEGYSVSREKKESFPLTVTSAQKNPTAFYLCAIRGRPDTQYFGPGTRLTVL.

V usage is TRBV4-2 and J usage is TRBJ1-5, with TRBD1 as a possible D gene (5 bases). Trimming took 1 base from V and 6 from J, leaving 7 bases between them. Germline V gene lookup returns CDR1 LGHNA and CDR2 YNFKEQ. CDR3 length: 13 amino acids. CDR3 coding DNA: TGTGCCAGCAGCCAAGGGGACGGTCAGCCCCAGCATTTT. It translates to CASSQGDGQPQHF.

The rearrangement uses TRBV28 and TRBJ2-1, with D maybe TRBD2 (5 bases). The CDR3 loop spans 14 amino acids. Germline V lookup: CDR1 MDHEN, CDR2 SYDVKM. The germline V and J ends were trimmed by 2 bases and 8 bases, with 13 bases remaining between them. In DNA form, the CDR3 reads TGTGCCAGCAGTTTAGCGGGTTTATTGCATGAGCAGTTCTTC. This encodes CASSLAGLLHEQFF.

This clone was detected a few times. The chain is built from TRBV7-2 and TRBJ1-2; a weak D match, TRBD1 (5 bases). The CDR3 consists of 13 residues. The V end lost 5 bases, the J end lost 9 bases, and 16 bases lay between the germline ends. The germline V gene encodes CDR1 SGHTA and CDR2 FQGNSA. The CDR3 DNA sequence: TGTGCCAGCAGCCTCGGCGGGGGTCAAAGCTACACCTTC. This encodes CASSLGGGQSYTF.

The V gene is TRBV5-5, the J gene TRBJ1-1; D uncertain. The CDR3 runs to 14 residues. Looked up from germline, CDR1 is SGHKS and CDR2 is YYEKEE (reference sequence). The V and J ends lost 7 bases and 2 bases respectively, with 15 bases between them. CDR3 sequence (DNA): TGTGCCAGCGCGACTCAGGCGGTAAACACTGAAGCTTTCTTT. Its protein is CASATQAVNTEAFF.

This sequence joins TRBV6-6 and TRBJ1-1; D remains ambiguous. Germline V gene data show CDR1 as MNHNY and CDR2 as SVGAGI (reference sequence). V dropped 0 bases and J dropped 5 bases, with 13 bases sitting between them. CDR3 length: 15 residues. CDR3 coding DNA: TGTGCCAGCAGTTACTCCCGTTACGGGGAAACTGAAGCTTTCTTT. It encodes CASSYSRYGETEAFF.

This clone was observed a few times. This chain joins TRBV5-1 and TRBJ2-3, with TRBD1 identical over 7 bases. With 3 bases clipped from V and 2 bases from J, the junction kept 6 bases outside the gene matches. CDR1 and CDR2 (germline): SGHRS, YFSETQ. This CDR3 region has 15 residues. Here the CDR3 DNA reads TGCGCCAGCAGCTGGCAGGACAGGTCCACAGATACGCAGTATTTT. This codes for CASSWQDRSTDTQYF.

V and J are TRBV28 and TRBJ1-2, with 10 bases aligning to TRBD1. This CDR3 has 13 amino acids. Germline-derived CDR1 and CDR2 are MDHEN and SYDVKM. Trimming at V came to 6 bases and at J to 4 bases, leaving 2 bases not matched to a gene. Here the CDR3 DNA reads TGTGCCAGCAGCGGACAGGGGGTCTATGGCTACACCTTC. This gives the protein CASSGQGVYGYTF.

The chain has TRBV6-5 and TRBJ1-1; D is unresolved. The V and J ends lost 11 bases and 10 bases respectively, with 14 bases between them. This CDR3 is 10 amino acids long. Germline-derived CDR1 and CDR2 are MNHEY and SVGAGI. The CDR3 reads CAAYAGGAFF. As DNA, the CDR3 is TGTGCCGCCTACGCCGGAGGAGCTTTCTTT.

The chain has TRBV7-8 and TRBJ1-6; D call uncertain. The V and J ends lost 1 base and 15 bases respectively, with 10 bases between them. Germline V gene data show CDR1 as SGHVS and CDR2 as FQNEAQ. The CDR3 length is 12 residues. The CDR3 loop is CASSLDRINLHF. The CDR3 DNA is TGTGCCAGCAGCTTAGACCGCATTAACCTCCACTTT.

The V call is TRBV5-1, the J call TRBJ2-3; tentatively, D is TRBD1 (5 bases). Germline V gene data show CDR1 as SGHRS and CDR2 as YFSETQ. The CDR3 is 15 residues long. Trimming removed 4 bases from V and 4 bases from J, with 16 bases in between. The CDR3 DNA is TGCGCCAGCAGCCTAGGGGATACAAGGGCAGATACGCAGTATTTT. This translates into CASSLGDTRADTQYF.